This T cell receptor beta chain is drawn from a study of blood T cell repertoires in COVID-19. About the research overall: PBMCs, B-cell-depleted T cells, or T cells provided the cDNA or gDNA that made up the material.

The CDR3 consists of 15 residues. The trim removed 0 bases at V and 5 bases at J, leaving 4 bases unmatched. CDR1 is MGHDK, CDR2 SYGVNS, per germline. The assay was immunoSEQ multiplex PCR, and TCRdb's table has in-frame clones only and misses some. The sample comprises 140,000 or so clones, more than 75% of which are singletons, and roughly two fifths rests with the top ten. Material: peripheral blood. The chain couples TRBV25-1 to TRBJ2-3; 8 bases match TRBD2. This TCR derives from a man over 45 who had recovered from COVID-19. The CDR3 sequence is CASSEYDSGGDTQYF. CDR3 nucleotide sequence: TGTGCCAGCAGTGAATACGACAGCGGGGGAGATACGCAGTATTTT. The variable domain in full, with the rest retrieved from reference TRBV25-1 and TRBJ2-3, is EADIYQTPRYLVIGTGKKITLECSQTMGHDKMYWYQQDPGMELHLIHYSYGVNSTEKGDLSSESTVSRIRTEHFPLTLESARPSHTSQYLCASSEYDSGGDTQYFGPGTRLTVL.